This T cell receptor beta chain was captured in a study of graft-versus-host responses after intestinal transplantation. V lost 0 bases to trimming and J lost 8 bases; unmatched junction nucleotides: 4. The V gene's germline CDR1 is SGHDT and CDR2 YYEEEE. This CDR3 contains 14 residues. Profiling relied on immunoSEQ multiplex PCR, and the TCRdb table lists in-frame clones only, not all of them. The sample has roughly 97,000 clones, more than 80% seen once. The specimen was PBMCs, collected 450 to 460 days after intestinal transplant. The TCR originated in a human patient who received an intestinal transplant, so some T cells may come from the graft donor. The chain has TRBV5-6 and TRBJ1-2; TRBD1 matches 10 bases. The CDR3 coding sequence is TGTGCCAGCAGCTTGGGGACAGGGGGTTACGGCTACACCTTC. The encoded protein is CASSLGTGGYGYTF.